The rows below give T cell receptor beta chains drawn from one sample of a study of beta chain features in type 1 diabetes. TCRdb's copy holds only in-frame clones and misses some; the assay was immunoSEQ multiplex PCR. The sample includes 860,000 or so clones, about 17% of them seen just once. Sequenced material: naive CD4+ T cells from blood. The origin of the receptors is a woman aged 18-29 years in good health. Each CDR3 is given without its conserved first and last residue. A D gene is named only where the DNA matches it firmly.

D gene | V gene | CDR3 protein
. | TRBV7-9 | ASSLTRDGAIRGYT
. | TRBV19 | ASSIRQSNQPQH
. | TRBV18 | ASSPTERVGNTIY
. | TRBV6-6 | ASRSWTDGYT
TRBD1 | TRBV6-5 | ASSYGAGGYEQY
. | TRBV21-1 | ASNATSGRISYEQY
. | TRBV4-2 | ASSQVFGAGYT
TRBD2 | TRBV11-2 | ASSLVSSGSNEQF
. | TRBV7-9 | ASSPGTFGTEAF
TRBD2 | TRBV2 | ATSGTRGEQY
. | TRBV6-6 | ASRESAVTDTQY
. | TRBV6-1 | ASSEDRVYGYT
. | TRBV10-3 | AISGGAGQQF
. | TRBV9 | ASSTRPGDTQY
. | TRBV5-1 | ASSLAPGALNEQY
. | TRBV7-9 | ASSLVRLEAF
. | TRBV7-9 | ASSPTAAAGAGELF
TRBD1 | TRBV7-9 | ASSGQGETQY
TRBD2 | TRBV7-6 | ASSPGLARTNEQF
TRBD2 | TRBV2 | ASRFGLAGYNEQF
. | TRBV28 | ASRSGTLYQPQH
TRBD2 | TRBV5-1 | ASSLTGLAGVGETQY
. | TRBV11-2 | ASSLVWETQY
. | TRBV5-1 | ASSLVANEQF
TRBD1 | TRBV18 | ASSLRTGSALDGYT
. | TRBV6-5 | ASKGAGVSEDTQY
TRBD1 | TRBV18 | ASSPRTGGNYEQY
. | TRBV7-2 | ASSLDYEQY
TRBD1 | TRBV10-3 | ATLDRVVGTEAF
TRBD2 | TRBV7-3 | ASSLITSGKDTQY
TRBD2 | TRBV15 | ATSKAGVGRNEQF
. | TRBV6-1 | ASSERGVGEQPQH
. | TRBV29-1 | SVRFSGYEQY
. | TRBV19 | ASSTGRRETQY
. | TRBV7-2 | ASSGTQYTGANVLT
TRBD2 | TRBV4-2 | ASSRGLAEGGDYNEQF
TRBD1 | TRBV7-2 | ASSRLQGAISYEQY
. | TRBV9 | ASSVNSANTGELF
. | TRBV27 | ASPHQEVDEQF
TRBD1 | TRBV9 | ASSIGGDSSYEQY
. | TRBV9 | ASSARQIANYGYT
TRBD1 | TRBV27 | ASSKSPGQGDTEAF
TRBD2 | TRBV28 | ASSLGPGAGAVYEQY
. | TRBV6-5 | ASSRGNEQF
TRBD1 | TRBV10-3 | AIGQGQGNTEAF
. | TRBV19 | ASTAETYNEQF
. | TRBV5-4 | ASSLGASNTEAF
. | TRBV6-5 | ASSYGVLQY
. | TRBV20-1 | SAREARGAF
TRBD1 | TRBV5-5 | ASSSGQAYNEQF
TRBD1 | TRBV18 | ASSPMGTGTGTEKLF